This record covers a single T cell receptor beta chain. This specimen belongs to a study of cytomegalovirus exposure and HLA in healthy donors. The CDR3 runs to 19 residues. Primers: 60 Vbeta forward and 13 Jbeta reverse. TCRdb keeps only in-frame clones here, not all; method: immunoSEQ multiplex PCR. The sample data list tens of thousands of clones. Sequencing used PBMCs. This chain uses TRBV1 with TRBJ2-5; no DNA check was done on the table's D call, TRBD2. TRBV1 is a listed pseudogene. The source of this sequence is a man under 40 in good health and CMV-seronegative. In DNA form, the CDR3 reads TGCACCAGCAGCCAAGCGACTAGCGGGAGGGCCGAGGAGGGGGAGACCCAGTACTTC. The encoded protein is CTSSQATSGRAEEGETQYF.